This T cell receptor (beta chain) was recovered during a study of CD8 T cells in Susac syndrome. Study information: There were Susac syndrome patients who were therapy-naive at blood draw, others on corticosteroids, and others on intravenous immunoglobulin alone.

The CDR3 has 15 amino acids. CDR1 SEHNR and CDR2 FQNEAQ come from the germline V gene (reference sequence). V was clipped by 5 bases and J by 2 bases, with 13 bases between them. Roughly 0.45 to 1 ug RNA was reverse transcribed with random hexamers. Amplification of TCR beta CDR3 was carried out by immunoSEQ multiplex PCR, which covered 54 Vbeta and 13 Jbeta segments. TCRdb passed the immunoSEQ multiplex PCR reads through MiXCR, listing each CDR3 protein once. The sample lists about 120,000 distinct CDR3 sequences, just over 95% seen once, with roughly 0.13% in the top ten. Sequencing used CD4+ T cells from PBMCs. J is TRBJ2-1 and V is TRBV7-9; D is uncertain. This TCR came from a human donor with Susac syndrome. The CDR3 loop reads CASSRPLGPYNEQFF. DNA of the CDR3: TGTGCCAGCAGCCGACCTTTAGGACCCTACAATGAGCAGTTCTTC. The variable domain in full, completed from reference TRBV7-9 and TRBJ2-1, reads DTGVSQNPRHKITKRGQNVTFRCDPISEHNRLYWYRQTLGQGPEFLTYFQNEAQLEKSRLLSDRFSAERPKGSFSTLEIQRTEQGDSAMYLCASSRPLGPYNEQFFGPGTRLTVL.